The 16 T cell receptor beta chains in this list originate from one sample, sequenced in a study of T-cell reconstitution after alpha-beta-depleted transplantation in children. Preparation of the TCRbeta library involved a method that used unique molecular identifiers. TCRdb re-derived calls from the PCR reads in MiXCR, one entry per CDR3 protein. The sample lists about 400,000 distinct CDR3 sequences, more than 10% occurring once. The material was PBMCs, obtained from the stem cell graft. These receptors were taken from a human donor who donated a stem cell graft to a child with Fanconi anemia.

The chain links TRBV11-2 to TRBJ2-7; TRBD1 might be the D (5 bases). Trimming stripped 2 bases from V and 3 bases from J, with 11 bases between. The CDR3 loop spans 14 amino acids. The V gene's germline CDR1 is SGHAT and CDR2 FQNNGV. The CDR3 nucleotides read TGTGCCAGCAGCTTACCGACAGCGTTCTACGAGCAGTACTTC. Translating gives CASSLPTAFYEQYF.

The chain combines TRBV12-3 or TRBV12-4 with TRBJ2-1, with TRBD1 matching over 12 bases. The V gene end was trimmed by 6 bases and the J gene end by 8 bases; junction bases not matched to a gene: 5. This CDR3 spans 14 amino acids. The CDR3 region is CASRWDRGLDEQFF. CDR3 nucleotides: TGTGCCAGCAGGTGGGACAGGGGGCTGGATGAGCAGTTCTTC.

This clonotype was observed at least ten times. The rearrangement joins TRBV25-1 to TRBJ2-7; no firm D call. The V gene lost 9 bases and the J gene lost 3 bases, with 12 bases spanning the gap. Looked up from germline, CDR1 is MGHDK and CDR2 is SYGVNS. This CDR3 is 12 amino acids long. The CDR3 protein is CARRHRFYEQYV. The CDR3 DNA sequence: TGTGCCAGAAGACACCGTTTCTACGAGCAGTACGTC.

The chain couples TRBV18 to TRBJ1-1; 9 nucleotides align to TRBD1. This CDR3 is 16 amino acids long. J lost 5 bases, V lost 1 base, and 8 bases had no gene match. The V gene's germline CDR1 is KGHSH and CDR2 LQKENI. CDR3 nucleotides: TGTGCCAGCTCACCACTAGGAAGGGGACAGGGAACTGAAGCTTTCTTT. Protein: CASSPLGRGQGTEAFF.

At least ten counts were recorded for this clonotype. CDR3: CASSLNRGGSYEQYF. The CDR3 DNA reads TGTGCCAGCAGCCTGAACAGGGGGGGCTCCTACGAGCAGTACTTC. The rearrangement uses TRBV4-2 and TRBJ2-7, with D maybe TRBD1 (8 bases). This CDR3 contains 15 residues. V was trimmed by 4 bases and J by 0 bases, leaving 13 bases between them. Germline loops: CDR1 LGHNA, CDR2 YNFKEQ.

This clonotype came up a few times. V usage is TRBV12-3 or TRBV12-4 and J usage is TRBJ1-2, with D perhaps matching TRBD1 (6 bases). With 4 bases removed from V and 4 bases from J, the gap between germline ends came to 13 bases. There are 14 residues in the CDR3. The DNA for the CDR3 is TGTGCCAGCAGTTCCGGGACAAACTTCTATGGCTACACCTTC. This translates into CASSSGTNFYGYTF.

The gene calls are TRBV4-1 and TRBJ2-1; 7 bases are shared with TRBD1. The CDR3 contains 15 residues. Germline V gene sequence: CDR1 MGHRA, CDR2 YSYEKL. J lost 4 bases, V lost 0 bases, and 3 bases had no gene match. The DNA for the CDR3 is TGCGCCAGCAGCCAAGAGAACAGGGGTTACAATGAGCAGTTCTTC. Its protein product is CASSQENRGYNEQFF.

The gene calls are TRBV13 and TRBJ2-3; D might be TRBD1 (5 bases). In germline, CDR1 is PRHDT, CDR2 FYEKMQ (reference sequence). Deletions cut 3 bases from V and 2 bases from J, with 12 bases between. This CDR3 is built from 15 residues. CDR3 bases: TGTGCCAGCAGCTTTCCAACAGGAGACACAGATACGCAGTATTTT. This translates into CASSFPTGDTDTQYF.

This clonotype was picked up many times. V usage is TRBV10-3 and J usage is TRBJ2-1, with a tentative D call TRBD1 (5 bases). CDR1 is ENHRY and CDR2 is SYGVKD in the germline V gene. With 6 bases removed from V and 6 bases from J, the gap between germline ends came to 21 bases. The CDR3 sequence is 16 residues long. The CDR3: CAISYTQGSLLNEQFF. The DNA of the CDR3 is TGTGCCATCAGCTACACCCAGGGATCGCTCCTCAATGAGCAGTTCTTC.

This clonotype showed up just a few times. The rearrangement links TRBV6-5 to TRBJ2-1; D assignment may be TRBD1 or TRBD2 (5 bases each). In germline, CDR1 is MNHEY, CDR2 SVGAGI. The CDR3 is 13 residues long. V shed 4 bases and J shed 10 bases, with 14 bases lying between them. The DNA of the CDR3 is TGTGCCAGCAGTTTGCCCCTCCGGGGCGAGCAGTTCTTC. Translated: CASSLPLRGEQFF.

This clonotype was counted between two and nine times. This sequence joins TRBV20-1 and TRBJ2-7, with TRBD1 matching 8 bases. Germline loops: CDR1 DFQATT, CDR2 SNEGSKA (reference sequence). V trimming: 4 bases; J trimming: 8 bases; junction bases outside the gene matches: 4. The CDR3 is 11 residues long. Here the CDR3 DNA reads TGCAGTGCTACGGACAGGGTAAAGCAGTACTTC. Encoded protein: CSATDRVKQYF.

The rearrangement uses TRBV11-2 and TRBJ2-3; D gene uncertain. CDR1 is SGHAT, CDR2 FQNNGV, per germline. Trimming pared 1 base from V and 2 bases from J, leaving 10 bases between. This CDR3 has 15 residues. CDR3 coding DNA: TGTGCCAGCAGCTTAGTTCTGTCATCCACAGATACGCAGTATTTT. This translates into CASSLVLSSTDTQYF.

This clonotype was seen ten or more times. CDR3 DNA: TGTGCCAGCAGCTTAGGTACCAGGGGGATGAACACTGAAGCTTTCTTT. Its protein product is CASSLGTRGMNTEAFF. The V and J genes are TRBV7-8 and TRBJ1-1; 7 nucleotides align to TRBD1. With 1 base clipped from V and 0 bases from J, the junction kept 5 bases outside the gene matches. The CDR3 is 16 amino acids. Germline CDR1 and CDR2: SGHVS and FQNEAQ.

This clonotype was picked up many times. CDR3 sequence (DNA): TGTGCCAGCAGGAGACAGGGAGGCTACACCTTC. This translates into CASRRQGGYTF. The V gene is TRBV12-3 or TRBV12-4, the J gene TRBJ1-2, with 7 bases fitting TRBD1. Trimming at V came to 6 bases and at J to 8 bases, leaving 3 bases not matched to a gene. The CDR3 totals 11 residues.

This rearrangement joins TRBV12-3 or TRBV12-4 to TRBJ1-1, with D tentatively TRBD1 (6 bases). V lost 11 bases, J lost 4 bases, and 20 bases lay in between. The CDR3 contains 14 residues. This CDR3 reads CAVRQQGGSTEAFF. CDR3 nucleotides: TGTGCCGTTCGACAACAAGGGGGGAGCACTGAAGCTTTCTTT.

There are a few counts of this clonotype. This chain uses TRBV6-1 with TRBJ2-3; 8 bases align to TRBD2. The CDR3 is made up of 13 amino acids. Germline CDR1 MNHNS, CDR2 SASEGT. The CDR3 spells CAAGGLHTDTQYF. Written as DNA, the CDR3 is TGTGCTGCGGGAGGACTCCACACAGATACGCAGTATTTT.